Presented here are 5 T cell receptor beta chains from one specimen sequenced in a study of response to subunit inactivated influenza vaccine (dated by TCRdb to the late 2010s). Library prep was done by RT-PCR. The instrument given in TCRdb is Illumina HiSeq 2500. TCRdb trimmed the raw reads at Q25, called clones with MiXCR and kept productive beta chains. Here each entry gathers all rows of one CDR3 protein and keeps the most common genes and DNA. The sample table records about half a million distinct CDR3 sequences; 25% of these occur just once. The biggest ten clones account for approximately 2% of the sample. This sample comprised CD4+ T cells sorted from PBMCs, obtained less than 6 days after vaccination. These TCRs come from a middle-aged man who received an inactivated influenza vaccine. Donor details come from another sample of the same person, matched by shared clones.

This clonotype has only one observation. The DNA for the CDR3 is TGCAGTGCTAAGAGGGGTGCGTCGGCCTTGGAGACCCAGTACTTC. Translated, it gives CSAKRGASALETQYF. The chain joins TRBV20-1 to TRBJ2-5, with D perhaps given as TRBD1 or TRBD2 (5 bases each). The V end was cut by 4 bases, the J end by 5 bases, with 20 bases between. Germline lookup yields CDR1 DFQATT and CDR2 SNEGSKA (reference sequence). The CDR3 totals 15 residues.

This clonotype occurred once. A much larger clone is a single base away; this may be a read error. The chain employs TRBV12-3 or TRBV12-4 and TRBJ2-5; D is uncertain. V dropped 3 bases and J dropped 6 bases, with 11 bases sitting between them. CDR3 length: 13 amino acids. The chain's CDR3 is CASSFDFHQTQYF. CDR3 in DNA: TGTGCCAGCAGTTTTGACTTCCACCAGACCCAGTACTTC.

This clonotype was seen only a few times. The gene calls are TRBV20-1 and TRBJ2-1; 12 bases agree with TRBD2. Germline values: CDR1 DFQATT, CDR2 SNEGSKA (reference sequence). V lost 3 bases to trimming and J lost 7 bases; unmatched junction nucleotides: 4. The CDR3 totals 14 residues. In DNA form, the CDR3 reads TGCAGTGCTAGTAGGACTAGCGGGAAGAATGAGCAGTTCTTC. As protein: CSASRTSGKNEQFF.

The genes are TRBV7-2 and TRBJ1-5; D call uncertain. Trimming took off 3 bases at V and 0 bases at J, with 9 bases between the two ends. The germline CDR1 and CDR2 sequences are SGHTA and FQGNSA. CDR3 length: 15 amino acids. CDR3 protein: CASSLGKYSNQPQHF. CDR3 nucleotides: TGTGCCAGCAGCTTGGGGAAATATAGCAATCAGCCCCAGCATTTT.

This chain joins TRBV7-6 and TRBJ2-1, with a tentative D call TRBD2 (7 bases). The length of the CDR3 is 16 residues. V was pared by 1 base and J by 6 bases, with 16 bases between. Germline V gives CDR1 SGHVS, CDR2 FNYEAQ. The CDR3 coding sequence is TGTGCCAGCAGCTTAGGAGGGGGGGGGATTGGCAATGAGCAGTTCTTC. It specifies CASSLGGGGIGNEQFF.